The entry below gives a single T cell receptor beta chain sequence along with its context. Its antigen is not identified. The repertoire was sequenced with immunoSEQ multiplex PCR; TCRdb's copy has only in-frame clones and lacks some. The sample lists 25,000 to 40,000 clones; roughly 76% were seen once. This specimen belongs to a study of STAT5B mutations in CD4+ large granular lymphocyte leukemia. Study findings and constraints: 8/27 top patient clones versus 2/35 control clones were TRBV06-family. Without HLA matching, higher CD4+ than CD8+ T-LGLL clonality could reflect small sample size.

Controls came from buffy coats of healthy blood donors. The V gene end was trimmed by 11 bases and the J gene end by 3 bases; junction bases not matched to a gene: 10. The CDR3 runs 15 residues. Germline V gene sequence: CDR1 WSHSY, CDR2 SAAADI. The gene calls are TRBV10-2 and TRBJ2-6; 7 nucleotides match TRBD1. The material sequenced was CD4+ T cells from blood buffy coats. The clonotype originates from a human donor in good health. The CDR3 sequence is CAGSHDRVGANVLTF. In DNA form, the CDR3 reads TGCGCCGGGTCCCATGACAGGGTTGGGGCCAACGTCCTGACTTTC.